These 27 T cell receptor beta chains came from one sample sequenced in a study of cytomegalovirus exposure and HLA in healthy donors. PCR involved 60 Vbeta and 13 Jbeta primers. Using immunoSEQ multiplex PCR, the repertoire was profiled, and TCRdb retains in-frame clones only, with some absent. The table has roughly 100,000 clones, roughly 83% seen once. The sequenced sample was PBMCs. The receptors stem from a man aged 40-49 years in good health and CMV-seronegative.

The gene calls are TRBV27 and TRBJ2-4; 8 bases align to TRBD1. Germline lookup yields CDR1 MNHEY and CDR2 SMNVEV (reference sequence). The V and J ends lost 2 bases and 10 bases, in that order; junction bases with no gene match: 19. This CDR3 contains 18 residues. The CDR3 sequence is CASSLRASVRQGHAIQYF. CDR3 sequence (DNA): TGTGCCAGCAGTTTAAGGGCCTCCGTAAGACAGGGGCACGCGATTCAGTACTTC.

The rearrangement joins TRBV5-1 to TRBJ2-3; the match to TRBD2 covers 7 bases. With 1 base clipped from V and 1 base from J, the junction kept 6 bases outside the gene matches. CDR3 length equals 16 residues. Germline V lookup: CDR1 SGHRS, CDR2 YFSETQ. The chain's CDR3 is CASSLSQRGGTDTQYF. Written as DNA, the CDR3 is TGCGCCAGCAGCTTGAGCCAGCGGGGAGGCACAGATACGCAGTATTTT.

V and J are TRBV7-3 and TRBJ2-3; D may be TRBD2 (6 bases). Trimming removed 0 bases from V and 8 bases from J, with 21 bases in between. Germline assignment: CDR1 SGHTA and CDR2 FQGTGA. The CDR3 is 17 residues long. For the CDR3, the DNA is TGTGCCAGCAGCTTAACGGGGGGACTGTATGGCACGGCTACGCAGTATTTT. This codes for CASSLTGGLYGTATQYF.

The DNA for the CDR3 is TGTGCCAGCAGCTTAGAACAGGCAGTCGGTACCCAGTACTTC. Amino acid sequence: CASSLEQAVGTQYF. V gene TRBV7-2 combines with J gene TRBJ2-5, with D possibly matching TRBD1 (5 bases). The germline CDR1 and CDR2 sequences are SGHTA and FQGNSA. The CDR3 consists of 14 residues. Between the trimmed V and J ends, which lost 1 base and 8 bases, there was a span of 14 bases.

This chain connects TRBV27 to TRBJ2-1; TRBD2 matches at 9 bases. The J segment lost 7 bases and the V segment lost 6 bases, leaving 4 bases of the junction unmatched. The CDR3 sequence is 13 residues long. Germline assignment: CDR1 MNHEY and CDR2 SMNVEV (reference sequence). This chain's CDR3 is CASSWAGGNEQFF. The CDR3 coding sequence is TGTGCCAGCAGCTGGGCGGGGGGGAATGAGCAGTTCTTC.

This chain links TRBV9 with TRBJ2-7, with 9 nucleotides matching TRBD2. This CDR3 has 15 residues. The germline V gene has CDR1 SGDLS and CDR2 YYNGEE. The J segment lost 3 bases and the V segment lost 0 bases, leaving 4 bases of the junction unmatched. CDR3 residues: CASSVASGGLYEQYF. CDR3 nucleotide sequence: TGTGCCAGCAGCGTAGCGAGCGGGGGGCTCTACGAGCAGTACTTC.

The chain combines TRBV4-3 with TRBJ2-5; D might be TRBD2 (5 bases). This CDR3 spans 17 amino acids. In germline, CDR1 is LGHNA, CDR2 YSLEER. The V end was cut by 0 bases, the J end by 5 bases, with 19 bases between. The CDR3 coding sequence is TGCGCCAGCAGCCAAGACGGCTCCGGTAGCGAGGTGGAGACCCAGTACTTC. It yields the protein CASSQDGSGSEVETQYF.

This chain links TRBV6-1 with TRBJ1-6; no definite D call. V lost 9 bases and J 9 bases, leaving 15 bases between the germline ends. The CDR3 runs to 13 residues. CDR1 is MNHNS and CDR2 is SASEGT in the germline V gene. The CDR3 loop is CASGWGEGSPLHF. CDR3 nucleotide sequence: TGTGCCAGTGGGTGGGGTGAGGGTTCACCCCTCCACTTT.

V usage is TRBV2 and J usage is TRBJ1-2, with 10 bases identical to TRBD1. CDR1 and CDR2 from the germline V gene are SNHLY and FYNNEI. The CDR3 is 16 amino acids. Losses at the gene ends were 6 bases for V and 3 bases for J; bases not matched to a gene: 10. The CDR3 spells CASSRQGAKIDYGYTF. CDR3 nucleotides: TGTGCCAGCAGCCGACAGGGGGCAAAGATCGACTATGGCTACACCTTC.

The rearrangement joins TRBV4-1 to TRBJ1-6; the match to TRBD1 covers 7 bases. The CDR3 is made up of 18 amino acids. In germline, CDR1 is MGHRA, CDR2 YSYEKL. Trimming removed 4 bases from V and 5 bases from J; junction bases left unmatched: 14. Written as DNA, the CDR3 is TGCGCCAGCAGCCGAGGCCCTGTCGGGACAGCTCATAATTCACCCCTCCACTTT. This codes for CASSRGPVGTAHNSPLHF.

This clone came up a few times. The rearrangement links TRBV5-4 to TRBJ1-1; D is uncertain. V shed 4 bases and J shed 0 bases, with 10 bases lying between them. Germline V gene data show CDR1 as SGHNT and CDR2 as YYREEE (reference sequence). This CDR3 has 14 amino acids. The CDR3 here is CASSLWRMNTEAFF. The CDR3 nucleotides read TGTGCCAGCAGCCTCTGGCGGATGAACACTGAAGCTTTCTTT.

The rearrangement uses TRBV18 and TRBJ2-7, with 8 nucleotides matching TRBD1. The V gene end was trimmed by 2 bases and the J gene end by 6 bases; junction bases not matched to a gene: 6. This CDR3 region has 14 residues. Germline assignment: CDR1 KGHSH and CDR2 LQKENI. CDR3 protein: CASSPDRGGCEQYF. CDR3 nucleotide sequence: TGTGCCAGCTCACCAGACAGGGGTGGTTGCGAGCAGTACTTC.

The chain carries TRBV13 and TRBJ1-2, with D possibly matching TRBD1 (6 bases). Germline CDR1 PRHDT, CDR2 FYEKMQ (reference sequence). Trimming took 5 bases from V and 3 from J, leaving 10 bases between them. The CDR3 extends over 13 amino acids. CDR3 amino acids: CASSITGYYGYTF. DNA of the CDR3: TGTGCCAGCAGCATCACAGGGTACTATGGCTACACCTTC.

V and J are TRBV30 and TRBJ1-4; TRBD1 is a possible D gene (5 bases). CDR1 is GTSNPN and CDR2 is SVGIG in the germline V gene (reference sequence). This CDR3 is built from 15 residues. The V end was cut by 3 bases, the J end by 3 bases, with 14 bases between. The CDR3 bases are TGTGCCTGGAGCCCGGTGGGGGAGGCTAATGAAAAACTGTTTTTT. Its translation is CAWSPVGEANEKLFF.

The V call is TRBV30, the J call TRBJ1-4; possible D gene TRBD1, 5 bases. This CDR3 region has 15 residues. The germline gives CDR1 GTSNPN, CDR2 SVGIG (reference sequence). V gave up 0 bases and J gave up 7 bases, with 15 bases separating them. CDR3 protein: CAWSVRGGWAEKLFF. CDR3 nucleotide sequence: TGTGCCTGGAGTGTAAGGGGAGGGTGGGCTGAAAAACTGTTTTTT.

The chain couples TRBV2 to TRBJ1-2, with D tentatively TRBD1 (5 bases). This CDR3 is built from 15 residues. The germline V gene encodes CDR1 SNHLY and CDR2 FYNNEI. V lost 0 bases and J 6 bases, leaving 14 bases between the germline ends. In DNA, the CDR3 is TGTGCCAGCAGTGAAGCATGGGACGGGAGGAATGGCTACACCTTC. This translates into CASSEAWDGRNGYTF.

CDR3 in DNA: TGTGCCAGCAGCTATCAATCACTCGAGCAGTACTTC. Its protein product is CASSYQSLEQYF. J is TRBJ2-7 and V is TRBV11-2, with D unclear. CDR1 and CDR2 from the germline V gene are SGHAT and FQNNGV. V gave up 4 bases and J gave up 6 bases, with 10 bases separating them. The CDR3 has 12 amino acids.

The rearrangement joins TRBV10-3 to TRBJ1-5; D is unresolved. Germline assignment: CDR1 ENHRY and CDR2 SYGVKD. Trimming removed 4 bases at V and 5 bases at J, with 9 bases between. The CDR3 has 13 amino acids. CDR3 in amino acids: CAISGRNDQPQHF. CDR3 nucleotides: TGTGCCATCAGTGGCAGGAATGATCAGCCCCAGCATTTT.

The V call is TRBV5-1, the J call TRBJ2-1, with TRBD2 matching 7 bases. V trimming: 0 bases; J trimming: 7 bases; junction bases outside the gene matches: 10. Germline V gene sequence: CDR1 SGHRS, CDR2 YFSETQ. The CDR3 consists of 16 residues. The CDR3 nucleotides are TGCGCCAGCAGCTTGGCCGTACTAGCGTCCTCTAATGAGCAGTTCTTC. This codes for CASSLAVLASSNEQFF.

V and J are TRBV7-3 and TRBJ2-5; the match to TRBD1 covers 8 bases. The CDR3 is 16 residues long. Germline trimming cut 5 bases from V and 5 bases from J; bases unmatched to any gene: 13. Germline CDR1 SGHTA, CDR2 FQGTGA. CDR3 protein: CASSRTGMGDLETQYF. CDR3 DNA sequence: TGTGCCAGCAGCCGGACAGGGATGGGTGATCTGGAGACCCAGTACTTC. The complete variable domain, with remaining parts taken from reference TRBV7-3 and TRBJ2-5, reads GAGVSQTPSNKVTEKGKYVELRCDPISGHTALYWYRQSLGQGPEFLIYFQGTGAADDSGLPNDRFFAVRPEGSVSTLKIQRTERGDSAVYLCASSRTGMGDLETQYFGPGTRLLVL.

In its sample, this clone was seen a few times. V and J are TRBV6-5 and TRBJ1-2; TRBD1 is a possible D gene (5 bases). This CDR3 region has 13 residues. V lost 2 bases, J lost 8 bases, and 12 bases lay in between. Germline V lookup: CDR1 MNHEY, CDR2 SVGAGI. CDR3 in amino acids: CASSYGAIFGYTF. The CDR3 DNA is TGTGCCAGCAGTTACGGGGCGATATTCGGCTACACCTTC.

In nucleotides, the CDR3 is TGTGCCAGTAGTACAGGGACTAGCCTGAGGTACGAGCAGTACTTC. It is translated as CASSTGTSLRYEQYF. This chain connects TRBV19 to TRBJ2-7, with 9 nucleotides matching TRBD2. V gave up 4 bases and J gave up 4 bases; unmatched junction bases: 8. Germline assignment: CDR1 LNHDA and CDR2 SQIVND (reference sequence). The CDR3 has 15 amino acids.

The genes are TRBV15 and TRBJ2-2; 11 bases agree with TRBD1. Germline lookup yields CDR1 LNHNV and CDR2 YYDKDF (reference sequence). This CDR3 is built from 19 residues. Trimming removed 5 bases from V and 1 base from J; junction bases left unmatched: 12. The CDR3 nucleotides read TGTGCCACCAGCGACCGGGACAGGGGGTACCTAGAGAACACCGGGGAGCTGTTTTTT. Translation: CATSDRDRGYLENTGELFF.

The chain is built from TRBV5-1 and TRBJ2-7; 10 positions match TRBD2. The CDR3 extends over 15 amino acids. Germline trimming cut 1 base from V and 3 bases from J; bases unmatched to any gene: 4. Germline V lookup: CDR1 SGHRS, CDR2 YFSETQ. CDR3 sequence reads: CASSLPGTSVYEQYF. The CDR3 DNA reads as TGCGCCAGCAGCTTGCCCGGGACTAGCGTCTACGAGCAGTACTTC.

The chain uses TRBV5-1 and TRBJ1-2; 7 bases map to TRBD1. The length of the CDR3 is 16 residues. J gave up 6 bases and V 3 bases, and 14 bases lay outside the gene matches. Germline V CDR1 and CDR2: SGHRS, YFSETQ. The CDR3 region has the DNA TGCGCCAGCAGCTGGGCTACTAACAGGGGAGTCGATGGCTACACCTTC. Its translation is CASSWATNRGVDGYTF.

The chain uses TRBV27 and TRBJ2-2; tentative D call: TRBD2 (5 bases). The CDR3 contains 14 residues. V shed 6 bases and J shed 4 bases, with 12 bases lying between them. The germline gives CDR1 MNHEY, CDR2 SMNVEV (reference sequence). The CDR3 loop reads CASRIMGSTGELFF. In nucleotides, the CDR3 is TGTGCCAGCAGGATAATGGGGAGCACCGGGGAGCTGTTTTTT.

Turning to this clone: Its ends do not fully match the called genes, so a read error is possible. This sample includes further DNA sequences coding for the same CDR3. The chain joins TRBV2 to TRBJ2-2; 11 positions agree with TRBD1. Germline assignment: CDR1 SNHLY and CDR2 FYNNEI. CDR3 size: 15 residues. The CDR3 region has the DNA TGCGCCACCAAACTTGGGACAGGGGGGGCCGGGGAGCTGTTTTTT. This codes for CATKLGTGGAGELFF.